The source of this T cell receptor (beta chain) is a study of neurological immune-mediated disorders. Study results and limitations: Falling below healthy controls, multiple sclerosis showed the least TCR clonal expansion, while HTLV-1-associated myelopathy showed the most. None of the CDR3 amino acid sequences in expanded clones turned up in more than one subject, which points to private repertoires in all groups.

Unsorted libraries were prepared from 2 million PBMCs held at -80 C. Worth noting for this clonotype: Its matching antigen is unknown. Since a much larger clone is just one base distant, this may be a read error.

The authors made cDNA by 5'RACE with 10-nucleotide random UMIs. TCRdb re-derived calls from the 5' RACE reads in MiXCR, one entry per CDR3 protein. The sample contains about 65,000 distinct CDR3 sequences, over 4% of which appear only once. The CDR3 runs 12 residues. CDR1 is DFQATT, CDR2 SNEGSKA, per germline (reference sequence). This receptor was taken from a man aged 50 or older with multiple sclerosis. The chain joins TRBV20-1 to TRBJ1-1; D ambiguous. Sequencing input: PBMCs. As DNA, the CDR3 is TGCGCCGGCCGAATAAGAAACACTGAAGCTTTCTTT. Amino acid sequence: CAGRIRNTEAFF.